This T cell receptor beta chain was documented in a study of T-cell reconstitution after alpha-beta-depleted transplantation in children. The CDR3 totals 18 residues. The trim removed 0 bases at V and 7 bases at J, leaving 12 bases unmatched. Germline loops: CDR1 SGHVS, CDR2 FNYEAQ. This clonotype was picked up a small number of times. This sample's TCRbeta library carried unique molecular identifier barcodes. TCRdb re-analysed the PCR reads in MiXCR, keeping a single row per CDR3 protein. This sample carries over 200,000 distinct CDR3 sequences, approximately 9.5% of them seen once, and the ten largest clones take about 6.2%.

The sequence came from a human donor who donated a stem cell graft to a child with acute lymphoblastic leukemia. This material consisted of PBMCs from the stem cell graft donor, taken from the stem cell graft. The chain joins TRBV7-6 to TRBJ2-5; 12 bases are a match to TRBD2. The CDR3 DNA is TGTGCCAGCAGCTTAGCATCTAGCGGGGGGGCCTATTTAAGGACCCAGTACTTC. Translated: CASSLASSGGAYLRTQYF.